This T cell receptor beta chain was recovered during a study of beta chain features in type 1 diabetes. The overall study: Taken together, all samples contributed approximately 110,000,000 examined sorted cells. Overall study results and limits: The study left unresolved whether HLA type influences TCRB rearrangement. Type 1 diabetes patients showed a moderate but significant shortening of TCRB CDR3s in all four CD4+ subsets.

The CDR3 loop spans 14 amino acids. Trimming took 11 bases from V and 3 from J, leaving 17 bases between them. Per the germline V gene, CDR1 is SNHLY and CDR2 is FYNNEI. This clone was counted a few times. Its specificity is unknown. Every bit of the isolated RNA underwent reverse transcription, so sequencing read expressed TCRB transcripts. The assay was immunoSEQ multiplex PCR, and TCRdb's table has in-frame clones only and misses some. The sample holds roughly 300,000 clones; over 7% are singletons and the top ten take more than 0.8%. The clonotype comes from a man aged 25 to 45 with type 1 diabetes. The specimen sequenced was central memory CD4+ T cells from blood. This chain links TRBV2 with TRBJ2-1; possible D gene TRBD2, 6 bases. DNA of the CDR3: TGTGCCGGCGATATGTGGGGGGACTACAATGAGCAGTTCTTC. This codes for CAGDMWGDYNEQFF.